Each of the 9 T cell receptor beta chains below was sequenced from the same sample in a study of T-cell reconstitution after alpha-beta-depleted transplantation in children. It was with unique molecular identifiers that the TCRbeta library was prepared. TCRdb re-analysed the PCR reads in MiXCR, keeping a single row per CDR3 protein. The table lists around 500,000 distinct CDR3 sequences, around 13% of them singletons. The material was PBMCs from the stem cell graft donor, obtained from the stem cell graft. Every receptor here comes from a human donor who donated a stem cell graft to a child with combined immunodeficiency.

This clonotype was detected many times. CDR3 amino acids: CASSLWEQFF. Here the CDR3 DNA reads TGTGCCAGCAGTTTATGGGAGCAGTTCTTC. This chain links TRBV12-3 or TRBV12-4 with TRBJ2-1; D call uncertain. The CDR3 spans 10 residues. V was cut by 2 bases and J by 10 bases, with 3 bases left in between.

V and J are TRBV5-6 and TRBJ2-1; 11 nucleotides match TRBD2. The CDR3 spans 15 residues. Germline loops: CDR1 SGHDT, CDR2 YYEEEE. J gave up 6 bases and V 3 bases, and 5 bases lay outside the gene matches. This CDR3 reads CASSWPSGGPNEQFF. The CDR3 bases are TGTGCCAGCAGCTGGCCTAGCGGGGGGCCCAATGAGCAGTTCTTC.

This clonotype has a handful of counts. The chain uses TRBV5-1 and TRBJ2-7, with 12 bases identical to TRBD2. Germline lookup yields CDR1 SGHRS and CDR2 YFSETQ. V was clipped by 5 bases and J by 3 bases; unmatched bases: 6. The length of the CDR3 is 15 residues. The DNA of the CDR3 is TGCGCCAGCAGTAACTGGACTAGCGGGAACTACGAGCAGTACTTC. Its translation is CASSNWTSGNYEQYF. Full variable domain (missing parts from reference TRBV5-1 and TRBJ2-7): KAGVTQTPRYLIKTRGQQVTLSCSPISGHRSVSWYQQTPGQGLQFLFEYFSETQRNKGNFPGRFSGRQFSNSRSEMNVSTLELGDSALYLCASSNWTSGNYEQYFGPGTRLTVT.

This rearrangement joins TRBV5-4 to TRBJ2-5; 14 bases are a match to TRBD2. V was pared by 4 bases and J by 2 bases, with 4 bases of the junction left unmatched. Germline assignment: CDR1 SGHNT and CDR2 YYREEE (reference sequence). The CDR3 consists of 16 residues. CDR3 sequence reads: CASSPRLAGGQETQYF. The CDR3, as DNA: TGTGCCAGCAGCCCCAGACTAGCGGGGGGGCAAGAGACCCAGTACTTC.

This clonotype appeared a few times. This chain uses TRBV24-1 with TRBJ2-1; D may be TRBD1 (5 bases). The CDR3 contains 13 residues. With 11 bases removed from V and 8 bases from J, the gap between germline ends came to 18 bases. The V gene's germline CDR1 is KGHDR and CDR2 SFDVKD. The chain's CDR3 is CASAPQGIHEQFF. CDR3 nucleotides: TGTGCCAGCGCCCCTCAGGGAATCCATGAGCAGTTCTTC.

This clonotype was detected many times. The chain has TRBV9 and TRBJ2-5, with TRBD2 matching over 8 bases. Germline V gene data show CDR1 as SGDLS and CDR2 as YYNGEE. V shed 2 bases, J shed 2 bases, and the junction held 2 bases outside the gene matches. The CDR3 has 14 amino acids. This CDR3 is CASSVTSDQETQYF. In nucleotides, the CDR3 is TGTGCCAGCAGCGTGACTAGCGATCAAGAGACCCAGTACTTC.

This clonotype has ten or more counts. The J gene is TRBJ2-3, the V gene TRBV7-8; 16 positions agree with TRBD2. The CDR3 sequence is 18 residues long. From germline, CDR1 is SGHVS and CDR2 FQNEAQ. The J segment lost 1 base and the V segment lost 0 bases, leaving 1 base of the junction unmatched. CDR3 in amino acids: CASSLAGLAGGGTDTQYF. The DNA of the CDR3 is TGTGCCAGCAGCTTAGCGGGACTAGCGGGGGGGGGCACAGATACGCAGTATTTT.

This clonotype occurred many times. This chain links TRBV7-9 with TRBJ2-7; D gene uncertain. CDR3 length equals 13 residues. Germline CDR1 and CDR2: SEHNR and FQNEAQ (reference sequence). Deletions cut 2 bases from V and 2 bases from J, with 7 bases between. The DNA of the CDR3 is TGTGCCAGCAGCTTACTCCACCCCTACGAGCAGTACTTC. Translated: CASSLLHPYEQYF.

The sample holds a few counts of this clonotype. This chain uses TRBV12-3 or TRBV12-4 with TRBJ1-5, with a weak D call TRBD1 (5 bases). CDR3 length equals 15 residues. V was cut by 3 bases and J by 1 base, with 10 bases left in between. The DNA for the CDR3 is TGTGCCAGCAGTTTTACACAGGAGAGCAATCAGCCCCAGCATTTT. It translates to CASSFTQESNQPQHF.